The following is a TCR beta chain sequence with its context. The data originate from a study of blood T cell repertoires in COVID-19. Produced via immunoSEQ multiplex PCR; TCRdb's table is partial and in-frame only. The sample contains 75,000 to 100,000 clones, over 75% of which appear only once. The specimen sequenced was peripheral blood. The TCR comes from a human donor in a cohort sampled during active COVID-19.

CDR3: CASSLVTRSSGNTIYF. CDR3 in DNA: TGTGCCAGCAGCTTAGTTACGAGGAGCTCTGGAAACACCATATATTTT. This rearrangement joins TRBV7-9 to TRBJ1-3; D unclear. This CDR3 contains 16 residues. V gave up 1 base and J gave up 0 bases, with 10 bases separating them. CDR1 and CDR2 (germline): SEHNR, FQNEAQ (reference sequence).